These 4 T cell receptor beta chains originate from one sample sequenced in a study of T cell changes during pregnancy in multiple sclerosis. Only in-frame clones appear in the TCRdb table, and some are missing; sequencing was by immunoSEQ multiplex PCR. The repertoire consists of around 57,000 clones, with about 88% occurring once and the leading ten covering under 3%. The sample consisted of peripheral blood, taken in the first trimester of pregnancy. The receptors were sampled from a female donor with multiple sclerosis, enrolled in a pregnancy study.

V usage is TRBV19 and J usage is TRBJ2-7; TRBD2 might be the D (5 bases). The V gene's germline CDR1 is LNHDA and CDR2 SQIVND (reference sequence). The CDR3 contains 11 residues. V lost 8 bases to trimming and J lost 6 bases, with 11 bases between them. This CDR3 reads CASDEGGEQYF. CDR3 nucleotides: TGTGCCAGTGACGAGGGTGGCGAGCAGTACTTC.

Only one count was recorded for this clone. This chain joins TRBV11-3 and TRBJ2-3, with D maybe TRBD1 (6 bases). Per the germline V gene, CDR1 is SGHNT and CDR2 is YENEEA. The ends were cut back, 1 base at V and 8 bases at J, with 13 bases in the middle. The CDR3 has 14 residues. The CDR3 spells CASSLGTGSGTQYF. CDR3 in DNA: TGTGCCAGCAGCTTAGGAACAGGGTCAGGTACGCAGTATTTT.

The J gene is TRBJ2-7, the V gene TRBV27, with TRBD2 identical over 11 bases. V trimming: 5 bases; J trimming: 3 bases; junction bases outside the gene matches: 6. Germline V gene data show CDR1 as MNHEY and CDR2 as SMNVEV (reference sequence). The CDR3 is 15 amino acids. CDR3 in amino acids: CASSASSGRLYEQYF. The CDR3, as DNA: TGTGCCAGCAGTGCGTCTAGCGGGAGGCTCTACGAGCAGTACTTC.

The rearrangement joins TRBV6-5 to TRBJ1-2, with D maybe TRBD1 (6 bases). The CDR3 spans 14 residues. V was clipped by 5 bases and J by 2 bases, with 12 bases between them. Germline CDR1 and CDR2: MNHEY and SVGAGI. CDR3 sequence: CASSRTEKNYGYTF. CDR3 DNA: TGTGCCAGCAGTCGGACAGAGAAAAACTATGGCTACACCTTC.